The 3 T cell receptor beta chains presented below share a single source sample, sequenced in a study of radiotherapy plus CTLA-4 blockade in lung cancer. The data were produced by immunoSEQ multiplex PCR, yet TCRdb's version contains in-frame clones alone and is incomplete. The table includes roughly 44,000 clones, roughly 90% detected once. The sequencing used peripheral blood, collected from a patient treated with radiotherapy plus ipilimumab. The receptors were gathered from a human donor with non-small cell lung cancer whose response to radiotherapy plus ipilimumab could not be evaluated.

The chain couples TRBV5-6 to TRBJ1-5; D uncertain. Per germline, CDR1 SGHDT and CDR2 YYEEEE. V was cut by 4 bases and J by 0 bases, with 11 bases left in between. This CDR3 comprises 15 residues. The chain's CDR3 is CASSPRGSSNQPQHF. Written as DNA, the CDR3 is TGTGCCAGCAGCCCCCGCGGGAGTAGCAATCAGCCCCAGCATTTT.

This sequence joins TRBV4-1 and TRBJ2-3, with 13 bases fitting TRBD2. The germline V gene has CDR1 MGHRA and CDR2 YSYEKL. This CDR3 is 16 amino acids long. The ends lost 5 bases at V and 5 bases at J; junction bases unmatched: 7. The CDR3 region is CASSTGTSGTVDTQYF. The DNA for the CDR3 is TGCGCCAGCAGCACCGGGACTAGCGGGACGGTAGATACGCAGTATTTT.

The J gene is TRBJ2-5, the V gene TRBV5-1, with 11 bases aligning to TRBD2. This CDR3 is built from 16 residues. Germline assignment: CDR1 SGHRS and CDR2 YFSETQ. The ends lost 0 bases at V and 4 bases at J; junction bases unmatched: 5. This CDR3 reads CASSLELAGVRETQYF. DNA for the CDR3: TGCGCCAGCAGCTTGGAACTAGCGGGAGTGAGAGAGACCCAGTACTTC.